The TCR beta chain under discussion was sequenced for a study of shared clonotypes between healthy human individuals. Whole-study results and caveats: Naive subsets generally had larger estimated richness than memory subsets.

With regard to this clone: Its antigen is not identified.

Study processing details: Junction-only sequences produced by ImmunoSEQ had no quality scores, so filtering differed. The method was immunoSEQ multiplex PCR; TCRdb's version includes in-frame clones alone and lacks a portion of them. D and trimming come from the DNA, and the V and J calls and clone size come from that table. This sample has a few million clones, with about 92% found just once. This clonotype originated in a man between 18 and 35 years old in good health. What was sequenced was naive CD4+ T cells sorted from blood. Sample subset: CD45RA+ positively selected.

The CDR3 DNA follows: TGTGCCAGCAGCTTGAGACAGCTAGCCAAAAACATTCAGTACTTC. Residues: CASSLRQLAKNIQYF. V is TRBV5-8 and J is TRBJ2-4; TRBD1 might be the D (5 bases). The CDR3 has 15 residues. CDR1 and CDR2 (germline): SGHTS, YDEGEE. Trimming cost V 1 base and J 0 bases, with 8 bases left between them.